These T cell receptor beta chains were read from a single sample in a study of Tregs in tolerant kidney transplant recipients. Clones were read by immunoSEQ multiplex PCR, and TCRdb kept only the in-frame ones, dropping some. This table has over 70,000 clones, more than 85% appearing once. This sample comprised CD4+ T cells from blood (PBMCs), obtained 24 months after the transplant. The source is a human patient who received a combined kidney and bone marrow transplant. Among the T cells, some may be from the graft donor. Both conserved end residues are part of each CDR3. A row's size may be missing; if present it is once, few, many or a size class.

CDR3aa	v_gene	j_gene	abundance
CASSQEAGRETQYF	TRBV4-3	TRBJ2-5	-
CASSEFGRDGYTF	TRBV25-1	TRBJ1-2	-
CASSLVPGGYSNQPQHF	TRBV7-2	TRBJ1-5	-
CASSIQGNYGYTF	TRBV19	TRBJ1-2	-
CASSGQGRGAKNIQYF	TRBV19	TRBJ2-4	-
CASSRSSGGSSYEQYF	TRBV7-2	TRBJ2-7	-
CVRSLPDRGSYEQYF	TRBV7-5	TRBJ2-7	once
CASSFGGSYGYTF	TRBV7-6	TRBJ1-2	once
CASSATSGRPGRETQYF	TRBV5-1	TRBJ2-5	once
CASSLKRFSYNEQFF	TRBV5-6	TRBJ2-1	-
CASSFPNTYEQYF	TRBV7-9	TRBJ2-7	few
CAWSVSGQGTYEQYF	TRBV30	TRBJ2-7	-
CASSLSVSSYEQYF	TRBV11-3	TRBJ2-7	-
CATSRVRWSGTEAFF	TRBV15	TRBJ1-1	-
CASGLWTSGGAGIIHEQFF	TRBV12-5	TRBJ2-1	-
CAWIRDRGYGYTF	TRBV30	TRBJ1-2	-
CASSPGTGGVGELFF	TRBV5-5	TRBJ2-2	-
CASSRSSNTEAFF	TRBV7-9	TRBJ1-1	-
CARGGAYGYTF	TRBV30	TRBJ1-2	-
CASNSGRGLTDTQYF	TRBV2	TRBJ2-3	-
CASSLKRQLINYGYTF	TRBV7-2	TRBJ1-2	-
CASTLPGRQGAFGELFF	TRBV7-9	TRBJ2-2	-
CASSPSPSGGLYNEQFF	TRBV9	TRBJ2-1	-
CASSSGTSGRGHEQFF	TRBV5-4	TRBJ2-1	once
CASSQDNRLARAGEQFF	TRBV4-3	TRBJ2-1	few
CASSLMGGSNTEAFF	TRBV7-3	TRBJ1-1	few
CASLRYPGQGAYEQYF	TRBV5-5	TRBJ2-7	-
CASQTGYEDTQYF	TRBV2	TRBJ2-3	once
CASSLSRRVNTGELFF	TRBV7-9	TRBJ2-2	-
CSVEGAGYPADTQYF	TRBV29-1	TRBJ2-3	-
CASSLALGGANTGELFF	TRBV7-6	TRBJ2-2	-
CASGATGLDTQYF	TRBV19	TRBJ2-3	once
CASSIRTGFLKFF	TRBV19	TRBJ2-1	-
CASSIAPRGARVETQYF	TRBV19	TRBJ2-5	-
CSVVYAGAYEQYF	TRBV29-1	TRBJ2-7	-
CASSGQGGEKLFF	TRBV6-1	TRBJ1-4	-
CASRAAGVAKNIQYF	TRBV19	TRBJ2-4	-
CASSGQGGALEKLFF	TRBV5-1	TRBJ1-4	-
CAISEIVGVETQYF	TRBV10-3	TRBJ2-5	-
CASSLERTVSSYEQYF	TRBV5-1	TRBJ2-7	-
CASSLLRGAHNEQFF	TRBV11-2	TRBJ2-1	-
CASSHIGRGYTF	TRBV4-1	TRBJ1-2	-
CASSQNPGTSGHNEQFF	TRBV4-3	TRBJ2-1	-
CASSRQGQGRTEAFF	TRBV19	TRBJ1-1	-
CAIRGGTGRNYEQYF	TRBV10-3	TRBJ2-7	few
CASSFQGSTDNEQFF	TRBV5-1	TRBJ2-1	-
CASNLSGQGATDTQYF	TRBV2	TRBJ2-3	-
CASSPPTGTSGTDTQYF	TRBV5-1	TRBJ2-3	-
CASSLTRSPGTEAFF	TRBV7-3	TRBJ1-1	-
CATSREAGAGGAKNIQYF	TRBV15	-	-
CASSLGVVSGANVLTF	TRBV4-3	TRBJ2-6	-
CASSPGQGTEAFF	TRBV7-3	TRBJ1-1	-
CASRDRGHNEQFF	TRBV6-1	TRBJ2-1	-